A single sample is the source of the 14 T cell receptor beta chains below, sequenced in a study of blood T cell repertoires in COVID-19. Assay: immunoSEQ multiplex PCR; the TCRdb copy retains only in-frame clones and omits some. The data hold 390,000 or so clones, with approximately 87% observed a single time. The specimen was peripheral blood. These receptors were obtained from a woman under 40 with COVID-19, enrolled during active disease.

The chain employs TRBV18 and TRBJ2-2; 7 bases are shared with TRBD1. This CDR3 spans 13 amino acids. J lost 6 bases, V lost 6 bases, and 4 bases had no gene match. Germline V gene lookup returns CDR1 KGHSH and CDR2 LQKENI. CDR3 nucleotide sequence: TGTGCCAGCTCTCCAGGACAGGCCGGGGAGCTGTTTTTT. This sequence encodes CASSPGQAGELFF. The full variable domain, in which reference TRBV18 and TRBJ2-2 provide the parts outside the CDR3, is NAGVMQNPRHLVRRRGQEARLRCSPMKGHSHVYWYRQLPEEGLKFMVYLQKENIIDESGMPKERFSAEFPKEGPSILRIQQVVRGDSAAYFCASSPGQAGELFFGEGSRLTVL.

The rearrangement joins TRBV13 to TRBJ1-6, with D perhaps matching TRBD1 (6 bases). The CDR3 consists of 15 residues. V lost 2 bases and J 8 bases, leaving 13 bases between the germline ends. Per the germline V gene, CDR1 is PRHDT and CDR2 is FYEKMQ (reference sequence). In nucleotides, the CDR3 is TGTGCCAGCAGCTTACGGGACACAGCATATTCACCCCTCCACTTT. Its protein is CASSLRDTAYSPLHF.

This rearrangement joins TRBV5-1 to TRBJ2-5; D unresolved. CDR1 is SGHRS and CDR2 is YFSETQ in the germline V gene. This CDR3 comprises 14 residues. The V and J ends lost 0 bases and 1 base respectively, with 7 bases between them. The CDR3 protein is CASSLELFQETQYF. DNA for the CDR3: TGCGCCAGCAGCTTGGAGCTCTTCCAAGAGACCCAGTACTTC.

V is TRBV2 and J is TRBJ2-2, with TRBD1 matching over 12 bases. This CDR3 has 15 residues. In germline, CDR1 is SNHLY, CDR2 FYNNEI. V lost 6 bases, J lost 6 bases, and 5 bases stayed unmatched. The CDR3 loop reads CASRTGQGAPGELFF. The CDR3 nucleotides are TGTGCCAGCAGAACGGGACAGGGGGCGCCCGGGGAGCTGTTTTTT.

J is TRBJ2-1 and V is TRBV24-1, with D maybe TRBD1 (6 bases). V lost 4 bases and J 3 bases, leaving 15 bases between the germline ends. The length of the CDR3 is 16 residues. CDR1 KGHDR and CDR2 SFDVKD come from the germline V gene. The CDR3 here is CATSDRTAGSYNEQFF. The CDR3 region has the DNA TGTGCCACCAGTGACCGGACAGCCGGAAGCTACAATGAGCAGTTCTTC.

V is TRBV28 and J is TRBJ2-7, with 11 bases lining up with TRBD2. The trim removed 2 bases at V and 0 bases at J, leaving 6 bases unmatched. This CDR3 is built from 17 residues. The germline gives CDR1 MDHEN, CDR2 SYDVKM. The CDR3 sequence: CASSLASGRTSSYEQYF. CDR3 in DNA: TGTGCCAGCAGTTTAGCTAGCGGGAGGACGAGCTCCTACGAGCAGTACTTC.

The rearrangement joins TRBV18 to TRBJ2-2; possibly TRBD2 for D (5 bases). The CDR3 contains 17 residues. V was shortened by 0 bases and J by 4 bases, with 15 bases between the two germline ends. Germline CDR1 is KGHSH and CDR2 is LQKENI. The CDR3 nucleotides read TGTGCCAGCTCACCACCGCCTAGCATGGAAGGCACCGGGGAGCTGTTTTTT. It is translated as CASSPPPSMEGTGELFF.

The V call is TRBV6-1, the J call TRBJ1-5; D not certain. This CDR3 is 12 amino acids long. Germline CDR1 reads MNHNS; CDR2 reads SASEGT. Deletions cut 3 bases from V and 7 bases from J, with 7 bases between. The CDR3 DNA is TGTGCCAGCAGTGATCCGGGACAGCCCCAGCATTTT. Its translation: CASSDPGQPQHF.

J is TRBJ2-7 and V is TRBV23-1; 7 positions agree with TRBD2. TRBV23-1 is annotated as an ORF whose role is uncertain. V was clipped by 6 bases and J by 4 bases; unmatched bases: 12. The CDR3 is 15 residues long. The CDR3 region has the DNA TGCGCCAGCAGCCCGGCGGGAGTACTTGGGTACGAGCAGTACTTC. It yields the protein CASSPAGVLGYEQYF.

The V gene is TRBV2, the J gene TRBJ2-1; 14 bases match TRBD2. CDR1 and CDR2 (germline): SNHLY, FYNNEI. V trimming: 11 bases; J trimming: 5 bases; junction bases outside the gene matches: 11. The CDR3 is 16 amino acids. CDR3 sequence reads: CADGGLAGGLDNEQFF. DNA for the CDR3: TGTGCCGACGGTGGACTAGCGGGAGGTCTCGACAATGAGCAGTTCTTC.

The rearrangement links TRBV10-1 to TRBJ2-3; TRBD1 matches at 7 bases. The V gene end was trimmed by 2 bases and the J gene end by 3 bases; junction bases not matched to a gene: 2. The CDR3 has 14 amino acids. CDR1 WNHNN and CDR2 SYGVQD come from the germline V gene (reference sequence). The chain's CDR3 is CASSEATGTDTQYF. The DNA of the CDR3 is TGCGCCAGCAGTGAGGCGACAGGGACAGATACGCAGTATTTT.

The J gene is TRBJ1-2, the V gene TRBV10-3; no clear D. V shed 3 bases and J shed 8 bases, with 7 bases lying between them. Germline CDR1 is ENHRY and CDR2 is SYGVKD. This CDR3 region has 11 residues. The CDR3 loop reads CAISDSLGYTF. For the CDR3, the DNA is TGTGCCATCAGTGACTCCCTAGGCTACACCTTC.

J is TRBJ1-1 and V is TRBV19; D remains unclear. The V end was cut by 2 bases, the J end by 5 bases, with 15 bases between. From germline, CDR1 is LNHDA and CDR2 SQIVND (reference sequence). The CDR3 consists of 15 residues. The CDR3 sequence is CASSIKAGRWTEAFF. The DNA for the CDR3 is TGTGCCAGTAGTATAAAGGCGGGGAGGTGGACTGAAGCTTTCTTT.

This chain uses TRBV5-5 with TRBJ2-3; 7 nucleotides match TRBD2. The V segment lost 4 bases and the J segment 1 base; nucleotides outside the gene matches: 3. The CDR3 loop spans 14 amino acids. CDR1 SGHKS and CDR2 YYEKEE come from the germline V gene (reference sequence). The CDR3 spells CASSRDYGTDTQYF. The CDR3 region has the DNA TGTGCCAGCAGCCGGGACTACGGCACAGATACGCAGTATTTT.